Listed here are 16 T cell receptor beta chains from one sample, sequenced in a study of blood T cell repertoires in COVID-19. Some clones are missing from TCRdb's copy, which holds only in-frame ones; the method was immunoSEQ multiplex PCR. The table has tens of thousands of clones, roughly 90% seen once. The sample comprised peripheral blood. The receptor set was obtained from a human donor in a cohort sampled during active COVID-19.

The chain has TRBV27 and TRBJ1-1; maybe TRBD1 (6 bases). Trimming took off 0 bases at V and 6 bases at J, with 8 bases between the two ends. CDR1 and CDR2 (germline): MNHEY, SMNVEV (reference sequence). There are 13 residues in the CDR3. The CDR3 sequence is CASSLSNRAEAFF. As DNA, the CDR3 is TGTGCCAGCAGTTTATCGAACAGGGCTGAAGCTTTCTTT.

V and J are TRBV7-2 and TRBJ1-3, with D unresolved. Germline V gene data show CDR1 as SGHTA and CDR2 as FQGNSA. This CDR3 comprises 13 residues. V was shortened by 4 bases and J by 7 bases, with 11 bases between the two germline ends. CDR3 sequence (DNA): TGTGCCAGCAGCTCTGCGAGGGCGAACACCATATATTTT. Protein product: CASSSARANTIYF.

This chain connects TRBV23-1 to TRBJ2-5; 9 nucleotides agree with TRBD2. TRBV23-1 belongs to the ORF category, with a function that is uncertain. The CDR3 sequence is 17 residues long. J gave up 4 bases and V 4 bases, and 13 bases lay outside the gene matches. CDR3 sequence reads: CASSRPGLAGGRETQYF. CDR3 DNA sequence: TGCGCCAGCAGTCGACCGGGACTAGCAGGAGGGAGAGAGACCCAGTACTTC.

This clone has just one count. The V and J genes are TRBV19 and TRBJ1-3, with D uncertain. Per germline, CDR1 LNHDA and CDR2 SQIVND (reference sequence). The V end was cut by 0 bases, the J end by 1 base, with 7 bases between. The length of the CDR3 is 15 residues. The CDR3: CASSIDLRSGNTIYF. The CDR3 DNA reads TGTGCCAGTAGTATAGATCTCCGGTCTGGAAACACCATATATTTT.

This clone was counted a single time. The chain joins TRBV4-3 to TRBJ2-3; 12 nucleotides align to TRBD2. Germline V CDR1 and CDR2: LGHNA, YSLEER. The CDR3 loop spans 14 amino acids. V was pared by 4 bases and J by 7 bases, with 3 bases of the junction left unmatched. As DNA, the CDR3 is TGCGCCAGCAGCCCTTGGACTAGCGGGAATACGCAGTATTTT. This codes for CASSPWTSGNTQYF.

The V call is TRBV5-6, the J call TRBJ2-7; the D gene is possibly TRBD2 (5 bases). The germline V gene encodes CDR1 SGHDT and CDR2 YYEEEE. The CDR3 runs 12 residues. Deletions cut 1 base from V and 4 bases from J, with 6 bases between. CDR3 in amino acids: CASSLPGYEQYF. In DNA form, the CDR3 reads TGTGCCAGCAGCTTGCCGGGGTACGAGCAGTACTTC. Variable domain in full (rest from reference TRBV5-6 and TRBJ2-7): DAGVTQSPTHLIKTRGQQVTLRCSPKSGHDTVSWYQQALGQGPQFIFQYYEEEERQRGNFPDRFSGHQFPNYSSELNVNALLLGDSALYLCASSLPGYEQYFGPGTRLTVT.

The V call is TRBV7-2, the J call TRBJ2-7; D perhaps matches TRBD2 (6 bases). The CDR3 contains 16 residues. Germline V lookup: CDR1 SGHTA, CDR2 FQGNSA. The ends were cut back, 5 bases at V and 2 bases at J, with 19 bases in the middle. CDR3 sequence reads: CASSPRPGTGAYEQYF. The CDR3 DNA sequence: TGTGCCAGCAGCCCGAGACCCGGGACTGGAGCCTACGAGCAGTACTTC.

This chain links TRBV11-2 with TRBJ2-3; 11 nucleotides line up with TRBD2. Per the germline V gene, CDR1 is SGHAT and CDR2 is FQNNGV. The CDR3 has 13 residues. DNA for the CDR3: TGTGCTACGACTAGCGGGATGACAGATACGCAGTATTTT. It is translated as CATTSGMTDTQYF. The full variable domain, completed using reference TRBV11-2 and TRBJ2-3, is EAGVAQSPRYKIIEKRQSVAFWCNPISGHATLYWYQQILGQGPKLLIQFQNNGVVDDSQLPKDRFSAERLKGVDSTLKIQPAKLEDSAVYLCATTSGMTDTQYFGPGTRLTVL.

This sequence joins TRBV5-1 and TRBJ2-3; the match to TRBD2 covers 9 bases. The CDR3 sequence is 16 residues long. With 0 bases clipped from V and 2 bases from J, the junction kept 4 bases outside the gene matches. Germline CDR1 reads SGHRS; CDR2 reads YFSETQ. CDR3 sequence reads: CASSLAGTSYTDTQYF. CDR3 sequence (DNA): TGCGCCAGCAGCTTGGCTGGGACTAGCTACACAGATACGCAGTATTTT.

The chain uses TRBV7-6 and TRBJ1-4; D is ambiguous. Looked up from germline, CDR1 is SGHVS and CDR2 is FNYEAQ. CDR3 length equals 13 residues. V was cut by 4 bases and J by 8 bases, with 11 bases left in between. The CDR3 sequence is CASSSMGGEKLFF. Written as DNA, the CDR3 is TGTGCCAGCAGCTCAATGGGAGGGGAAAAACTGTTTTTT.

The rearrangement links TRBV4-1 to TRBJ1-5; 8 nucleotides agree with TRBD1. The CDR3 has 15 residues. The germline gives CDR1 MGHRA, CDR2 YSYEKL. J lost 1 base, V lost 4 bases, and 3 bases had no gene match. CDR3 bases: TGCGCCAGCAGCCGGGGGACAGGCAGCAATCAGCCCCAGCATTTT. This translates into CASSRGTGSNQPQHF.

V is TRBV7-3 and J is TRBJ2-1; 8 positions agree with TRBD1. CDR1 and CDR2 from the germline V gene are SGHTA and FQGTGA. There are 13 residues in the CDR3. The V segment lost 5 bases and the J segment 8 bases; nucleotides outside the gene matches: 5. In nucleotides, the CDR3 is TGTGCCAGCAGCCTGGACAGGGATGATGAGCAGTTCTTC. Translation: CASSLDRDDEQFF.

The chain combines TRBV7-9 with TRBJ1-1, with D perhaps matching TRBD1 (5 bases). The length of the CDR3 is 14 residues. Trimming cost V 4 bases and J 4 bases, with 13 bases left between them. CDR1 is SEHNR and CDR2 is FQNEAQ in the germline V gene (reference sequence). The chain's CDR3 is CASSYPGGGTEAFF. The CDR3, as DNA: TGTGCCAGCAGCTATCCGGGGGGAGGCACTGAAGCTTTCTTT.

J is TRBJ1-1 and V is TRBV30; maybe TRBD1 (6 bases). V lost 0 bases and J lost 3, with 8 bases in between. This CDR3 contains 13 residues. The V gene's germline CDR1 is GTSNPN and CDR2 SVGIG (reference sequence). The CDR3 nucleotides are TGTGCCTGGAGTGTACAGGGCTACACTGAAGCTTTCTTT. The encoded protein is CAWSVQGYTEAFF.

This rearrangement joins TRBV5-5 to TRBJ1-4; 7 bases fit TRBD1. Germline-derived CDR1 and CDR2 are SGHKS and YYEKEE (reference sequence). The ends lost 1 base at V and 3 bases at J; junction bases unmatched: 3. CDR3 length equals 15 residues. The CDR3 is CASSLRGQPNEKLFF. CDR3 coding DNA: TGTGCCAGCAGCTTGCGGGGACAGCCTAATGAAAAACTGTTTTTT.

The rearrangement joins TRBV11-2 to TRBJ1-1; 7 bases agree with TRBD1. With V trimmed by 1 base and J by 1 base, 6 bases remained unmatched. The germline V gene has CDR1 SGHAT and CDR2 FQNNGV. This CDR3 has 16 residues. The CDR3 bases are TGTGCCAGCAGCTTAGCTTTCAGGGGGGAGAACACTGAAGCTTTCTTT. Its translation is CASSLAFRGENTEAFF.